Presented here are 19 T cell receptor beta chains from one specimen sequenced in a study of beta chain features in type 1 diabetes. TCRB transcripts that were expressed got sequenced, as all of the isolated RNA had been reverse transcribed. Using immunoSEQ multiplex PCR, the repertoire was profiled, and TCRdb retains in-frame clones only, with some absent. The data contain around 650,000 clones, roughly 12% of them singletons. Study conclusions and caveats: In every one of the four CD4+ subsets, TCRB CDR3s were moderately but significantly shorter in Type 1 diabetes patients.

The antigens these receptors bind are not known. The sequenced sample was naive CD4+ T cells from blood. The source of these receptors is a man in his thirties or forties with type 1 diabetes.

This clone was seen a handful of times. This sequence joins TRBV19 and TRBJ1-5; D remains unclear. The CDR3 is made up of 16 amino acids. The V gene lost 2 bases and the J gene lost 0 bases, with 11 bases spanning the gap. Germline CDR1 LNHDA, CDR2 SQIVND (reference sequence). The CDR3 nucleotides are TGTGCCAGTAGTATAATGGCAGCAATTAGCAATCAGCCCCAGCATTTT. This translates into CASSIMAAISNQPQHF. The complete variable domain, with remaining parts taken from reference TRBV19 and TRBJ1-5, reads DGGITQSPKYLFRKEGQNVTLSCEQNLNHDAMYWYRQDPGQGLRLIYYSQIVNDFQKGDIAEGYSVSREKKESFPLTVTSAQKNPTAFYLCASSIMAAISNQPQHFGDGTRLSIL.

The gene calls are TRBV28 and TRBJ2-1; 9 nucleotides match TRBD1. From germline, CDR1 is MDHEN and CDR2 SYDVKM. J lost 6 bases, V lost 5 bases, and 8 bases had no gene match. CDR3 length: 15 amino acids. For the CDR3, the DNA is TGTGCCAGCAGTATAGGGACAGGGCGGTTCAATGAGCAGTTCTTC. This translates into CASSIGTGRFNEQFF. The full variable domain, its missing parts supplied by reference TRBV28 and TRBJ2-1, is DVKVTQSSRYLVKRTGEKVFLECVQDMDHENMFWYRQDPGLGLRLIYFSYDVKMKEKGDIPEGYSVSREKKERFSLILESASTNQTSMYLCASSIGTGRFNEQFFGPGTRLTVL.

This chain links TRBV9 with TRBJ2-4; the D gene is possibly TRBD2 (6 bases). Trimming pared 3 bases from V and 13 bases from J, leaving 23 bases between. The CDR3 covers 15 residues. From germline, CDR1 is SGDLS and CDR2 YYNGEE. Here the CDR3 reads CASSAGLAYQSPQYF. CDR3 DNA: TGTGCCAGCAGCGCGGGACTGGCTTATCAATCCCCCCAGTACTTC.

V gene TRBV28 combines with J gene TRBJ2-4, with D unresolved. Germline CDR1 reads MDHEN; CDR2 reads SYDVKM. The CDR3 extends over 12 amino acids. Trimming removed 4 bases at V and 4 bases at J, with 5 bases between. The CDR3 DNA reads TGTGCCAGCAGTTCTGAGAAAAACATTCAGTACTTC. It encodes CASSSEKNIQYF.

This rearrangement joins TRBV29-1 to TRBJ2-2, with D perhaps matching TRBD2 (6 bases). In germline, CDR1 is SQVTM, CDR2 ANQGSEA. The CDR3 covers 12 residues. In nucleotides, the CDR3 is TGCACCGGGACTCTTGGTGGCGGGGAGCTGTTTTTT. This sequence encodes CTGTLGGGELFF.

This clone has a handful of counts. The gene calls are TRBV30 and TRBJ2-5, with 7 positions matching TRBD1. The V gene end was trimmed by 5 bases and the J gene end by 4 bases; junction bases not matched to a gene: 4. Germline lookup yields CDR1 GTSNPN and CDR2 SVGIG (reference sequence). This CDR3 comprises 12 residues. This chain's CDR3 is CAWGRDRETQYF. CDR3 coding DNA: TGTGCCTGGGGTAGGGACAGAGAGACCCAGTACTTC.

This rearrangement joins TRBV9 to TRBJ2-5, with D hard to call. CDR1 is SGDLS, CDR2 YYNGEE, per germline. The V gene lost 4 bases and the J gene lost 0 bases, with 10 bases spanning the gap. The CDR3 is 14 residues long. The CDR3 sequence is CASSSRTDQETQYF. CDR3 DNA sequence: TGTGCCAGCAGCTCCAGGACGGACCAAGAGACCCAGTACTTC.

J is TRBJ2-3 and V is TRBV11-2, with 10 bases aligning to TRBD2. There are 17 residues in the CDR3. Germline CDR1 is SGHAT and CDR2 is FQNNGV. After removal of 2 bases from V and 2 bases from J, the junction contained 7 bases not matched to a gene. CDR3 DNA: TGTGCCAGCAGCTTATTATTGAGCGGGGGGGTCACAGATACGCAGTATTTT. Its protein product is CASSLLLSGGVTDTQYF.

There are a few counts of this clone. The V call is TRBV4-3, the J call TRBJ2-4; unclear D gene. The CDR3 runs to 18 residues. V dropped 0 bases and J dropped 7 bases, with 22 bases sitting between them. Germline CDR1 and CDR2: LGHNA and YSLEER. CDR3 loop: CASSQEAAQPGTFNIQYF. CDR3 sequence (DNA): TGCGCCAGCAGCCAAGAGGCAGCCCAACCGGGCACCTTTAACATTCAGTACTTC.

V gene TRBV11-2 combines with J gene TRBJ2-6; 9 bases match TRBD1. The length of the CDR3 is 19 residues. The V and J ends lost 4 bases and 0 bases, in that order; junction bases with no gene match: 10. Per the germline V gene, CDR1 is SGHAT and CDR2 is FQNNGV. CDR3 nucleotide sequence: TGTGCCAGCAGCTCCTTACGCGGGACAGGGATCTCTGGGGCCAACGTCCTGACTTTC. Translation: CASSSLRGTGISGANVLTF.

J is TRBJ2-7 and V is TRBV7-2, with D hard to call. CDR1 SGHTA and CDR2 FQGNSA come from the germline V gene. The length of the CDR3 is 16 residues. Trimming removed 0 bases from V and 3 bases from J, with 15 bases in between. The CDR3 DNA reads TGTGCCAGCAGCTTAGCCGGCACGACCCTCGACTACGAGCAGTACTTC. This codes for CASSLAGTTLDYEQYF.

The gene calls are TRBV2 and TRBJ2-3; no clear D gene. V lost 9 bases to trimming and J lost 5 bases, with 18 bases between them. Germline CDR1 SNHLY, CDR2 FYNNEI. The length of the CDR3 is 14 residues. The CDR3, as DNA: TGTGCCAGTGGGCTGGCGCCCGGTATAGATACGCAGTATTTT. Amino acids: CASGLAPGIDTQYF.

This chain uses TRBV6-5 with TRBJ2-3; D is uncertain. In germline, CDR1 is MNHEY, CDR2 SVGAGI. The CDR3 loop spans 15 amino acids. V was pared by 4 bases and J by 3 bases, with 14 bases between. The CDR3 DNA follows: TGTGCCAGCAGTTCCATGGGCGGCCAAACAGATACGCAGTATTTT. The encoded protein is CASSSMGGQTDTQYF.

CDR3 loop: CASSPGTLYTGELFF. Here the CDR3 DNA reads TGTGCCAGCAGCCCCGGGACCCTTTACACCGGGGAGCTGTTTTTT. This chain connects TRBV28 to TRBJ2-2; D may correspond to TRBD1 or TRBD2 (5 bases each). The CDR3 runs to 15 residues. Per germline, CDR1 MDHEN and CDR2 SYDVKM. V gave up 6 bases and J gave up 3 bases, with 14 bases separating them. The full variable domain, rest sourced from reference TRBV28 and TRBJ2-2, is DVKVTQSSRYLVKRTGEKVFLECVQDMDHENMFWYRQDPGLGLRLIYFSYDVKMKEKGDIPEGYSVSREKKERFSLILESASTNQTSMYLCASSPGTLYTGELFFGEGSRLTVL.

As to this clone: A read error is possible here, since a much larger clone lies one base away. V usage is TRBV5-6 and J usage is TRBJ2-3, with D uncertain. The V end lost 3 bases, the J end lost 2 bases, and 4 bases lay between the germline ends. Germline V gives CDR1 SGHDT, CDR2 YYEEEE. The CDR3 is 12 amino acids. CDR3 loop: CASSWATDTQYF. The DNA for the CDR3 is TGTGCCAGCAGCTGGGCCACAGATACGCAGTATTTT.

This clone occurred many times. The rearrangement joins TRBV14 to TRBJ2-1, with D maybe TRBD2 (6 bases). Germline lookup yields CDR1 SGHDN and CDR2 FVKESK. V lost 4 bases and J lost 5, with 12 bases in between. This CDR3 spans 14 amino acids. In DNA, the CDR3 is TGTGCCAGCAGCCCGGGGACTCACAACAATGAGCAGTTCTTC. This sequence encodes CASSPGTHNNEQFF.

The gene calls are TRBV7-2 and TRBJ2-7; TRBD1 agrees at 7 bases. V lost 1 base to trimming and J lost 2 bases; unmatched junction nucleotides: 5. Germline assignment: CDR1 SGHTA and CDR2 FQGNSA. The CDR3 extends over 15 amino acids. CDR3 sequence (DNA): TGTGCCAGCAGCTTAGGACCGACAGGGCCCTACGAGCAGTACTTC. This codes for CASSLGPTGPYEQYF. The full variable domain, with the rest looked up from reference TRBV7-2 and TRBJ2-7, is GAGVSQSPSNKVTEKGKDVELRCDPISGHTALYWYRQSLGQGLEFLIYFQGNSAPDKSGLPSDRFSAERTGGSVSTLTIQRTQQEDSAVYLCASSLGPTGPYEQYFGPGTRLTVT.

This clone came up a few times. The chain is built from TRBV30 and TRBJ1-2, with 8 positions matching TRBD1. Germline V gene data show CDR1 as GTSNPN and CDR2 as SVGIG (reference sequence). Germline trimming cut 6 bases from V and 3 bases from J; bases unmatched to any gene: 9. The length of the CDR3 is 14 residues. The CDR3 region has the DNA TGTGCCTGCTTAAAGGACAGGGTAGACTATGGCTACACCTTC. The encoded protein is CACLKDRVDYGYTF.

This clone was counted once. The rearrangement links TRBV12-5 to TRBJ2-7; TRBD1 agrees at 7 bases. Germline CDR1 reads LGHNT; CDR2 reads FRNRAP. V dropped 1 base and J dropped 2; count of bases not matched to a gene: 8. The CDR3 length is 16 residues. CDR3 in amino acids: CASGLALRTGAYEQYF. The CDR3 region has the DNA TGTGCTAGTGGTTTGGCCTTACGGACAGGTGCCTACGAGCAGTACTTC. The variable domain in full, with the rest retrieved from reference TRBV12-5 and TRBJ2-7, is DARVTQTPRHKVTEMGQEVTMRCQPILGHNTVFWYRQTMMQGLELLAYFRNRAPLDDSGMPKDRFSAEMPDATLATLKIQPSEPRDSAVYFCASGLALRTGAYEQYFGPGTRLTVT.